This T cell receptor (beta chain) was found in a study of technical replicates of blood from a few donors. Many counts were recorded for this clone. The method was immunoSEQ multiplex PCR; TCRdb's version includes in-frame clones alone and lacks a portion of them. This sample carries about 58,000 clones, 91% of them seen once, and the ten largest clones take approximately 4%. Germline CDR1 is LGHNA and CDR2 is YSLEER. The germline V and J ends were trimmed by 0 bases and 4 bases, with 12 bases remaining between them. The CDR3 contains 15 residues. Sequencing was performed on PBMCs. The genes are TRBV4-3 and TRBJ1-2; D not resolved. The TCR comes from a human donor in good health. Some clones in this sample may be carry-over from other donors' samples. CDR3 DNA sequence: TGCGCCAGCAGCCAAGATCCAGAGGGTACCTATGGCTACACCTTC. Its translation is CASSQDPEGTYGYTF.